The 26 T cell receptor beta chains below all came from one sample that was sequenced in a study of graft-versus-host responses after intestinal transplantation. Produced via immunoSEQ multiplex PCR; TCRdb's table is partial and in-frame only. The profile shows 70,000 to 95,000 clones, about 93% of them singletons. Which antigens these TCRs recognize remains unknown. The sequenced sample was unstimulated CD8+ T cells sorted from spleen or lymph node cells, obtained before transplant. These receptors originate from a human donor who was the organ donor for an intestinal transplant.

This sequence joins TRBV4-1 and TRBJ2-7; 9 bases are a match to TRBD2. From germline, CDR1 is MGHRA and CDR2 YSYEKL. The CDR3 sequence is 16 residues long. With 5 bases clipped from V and 3 bases from J, the junction kept 11 bases outside the gene matches. The CDR3 is CASSTAARAGGYEQYF. As DNA, the CDR3 is TGCGCCAGCAGCACCGCAGCGCGAGCGGGAGGCTACGAGCAGTACTTC.

V gene TRBV19 combines with J gene TRBJ2-5, with TRBD2 identical over 7 bases. Trimming cost V 3 bases and J 3 bases; bases outside gene matches: 10. There are 16 residues in the CDR3. Per the germline V gene, CDR1 is LNHDA and CDR2 is SQIVND (reference sequence). The CDR3 DNA follows: TGTGCCAGTAGTATGGGAGGGGTAAGGTCCGAAGAGACCCAGTACTTC. Translating it yields CASSMGGVRSEETQYF.

This chain uses TRBV2 with TRBJ2-3; 10 bases line up with TRBD2. V dropped 8 bases and J dropped 4; count of bases not matched to a gene: 6. This CDR3 spans 14 amino acids. Germline CDR1 SNHLY, CDR2 FYNNEI. CDR3 nucleotides: TGTGCCAGCGCAGCGGGGGGGCCCTCAGATACGCAGTATTTT. This sequence encodes CASAAGGPSDTQYF. The complete variable domain, with remaining parts taken from reference TRBV2 and TRBJ2-3, reads EPEVTQTPSHQVTQMGQEVILRCVPISNHLYFYWYRQILGQKVEFLVSFYNNEISEKSEIFDDQFSVERPDGSNFTLKIRSTKLEDSAMYFCASAAGGPSDTQYFGPGTRLTVL.

This chain links TRBV11-3 with TRBJ2-5; 7 nucleotides match TRBD1. The CDR3 runs to 16 residues. Unmatched junction bases numbered 10, after V lost 5 bases and J lost 1 base. In germline, CDR1 is SGHNT, CDR2 YENEEA. CDR3 nucleotides: TGTGCCAGCAGCGAATGGCGGACAGGTCTCCAAGAGACCCAGTACTTC. The encoded protein is CASSEWRTGLQETQYF.

This sequence joins TRBV9 and TRBJ2-3; 10 nucleotides line up with TRBD2. V was pared by 3 bases and J by 1 base, with 5 bases of the junction left unmatched. The germline V gene encodes CDR1 SGDLS and CDR2 YYNGEE. The CDR3 extends over 16 amino acids. The CDR3 reads CASSEGGLARTDTQYF. In DNA form, the CDR3 reads TGTGCCAGCAGCGAGGGGGGACTAGCGCGCACAGATACGCAGTATTTT.

This chain joins TRBV4-1 and TRBJ2-1; TRBD2 matches 10 bases. CDR1 is MGHRA and CDR2 is YSYEKL in the germline V gene. The CDR3 totals 14 residues. The V segment lost 5 bases and the J segment 14 bases; nucleotides outside the gene matches: 12. The CDR3 DNA is TGCGCCAGCAGCGCGATTGGAGCGGGGGGGCCCGAGTTCTTC. Residues: CASSAIGAGGPEFF.

The chain links TRBV7-9 to TRBJ2-7; 8 bases agree with TRBD2. J gave up 4 bases and V 0 bases, and 2 bases lay outside the gene matches. Germline loops: CDR1 SEHNR, CDR2 FQNEAQ (reference sequence). The CDR3 extends over 14 amino acids. The CDR3 nucleotides are TGTGCCAGCAGCTTAGCTACTAGCGGTTACGAGCAGTACTTC. Its translation is CASSLATSGYEQYF.

The genes are TRBV11-2 and TRBJ2-1; D perhaps matches TRBD2 (6 bases). V lost 5 bases to trimming and J lost 10 bases, with 21 bases between them. The CDR3 runs to 15 residues. CDR1 SGHAT and CDR2 FQNNGV come from the germline V gene. The CDR3 is CASSHVVATAGEQFF. The CDR3 nucleotides read TGTGCCAGCAGCCACGTCGTAGCGACGGCGGGGGAGCAGTTCTTC.

The rearrangement joins TRBV7-2 to TRBJ2-3; D is unclear. CDR1 SGHTA and CDR2 FQGNSA come from the germline V gene. The CDR3 totals 13 residues. V lost 5 bases to trimming and J lost 0 bases, with 6 bases between them. The CDR3 bases are TGTGCCAGCAGCCCAGGCAGCACAGATACGCAGTATTTT. Translation: CASSPGSTDTQYF. The entire variable domain, with the rest obtained from reference TRBV7-2 and TRBJ2-3, is as follows: GAGVSQSPSNKVTEKGKDVELRCDPISGHTALYWYRQSLGQGLEFLIYFQGNSAPDKSGLPSDRFSAERTGGSVSTLTIQRTQQEDSAVYLCASSPGSTDTQYFGPGTRLTVL.

CDR3 nucleotide sequence: TGTGCCAGCAGTTTATGGGGAGGGCCGAGTGGGGGGGGAAATGAGCAGTTCTTC. It yields the protein CASSLWGGPSGGGNEQFF. The J gene is TRBJ2-1, the V gene TRBV27, with 7 bases lining up with TRBD2. This CDR3 is built from 18 residues. Germline V CDR1 and CDR2: MNHEY, SMNVEV (reference sequence). The J segment lost 7 bases and the V segment lost 1 base, leaving 16 bases of the junction unmatched.

This chain links TRBV15 with TRBJ2-1; D perhaps matches TRBD2 (6 bases). With 4 bases removed from V and 15 bases from J, the gap between germline ends came to 16 bases. The CDR3 loop spans 12 amino acids. Germline assignment: CDR1 LNHNV and CDR2 YYDKDF (reference sequence). CDR3 nucleotide sequence: TGTGCCACCAGCACTCCCCCGGGGGTCGTGTTCTTC. As protein: CATSTPPGVVFF.

The chain recombines TRBV7-9 with TRBJ1-1; no clear D gene. Germline CDR1 is SEHNR and CDR2 is FQNEAQ (reference sequence). V was cut by 5 bases and J by 2 bases, with 21 bases left in between. CDR3 length equals 17 residues. CDR3: CASSLPRRVSTNTEAFF. The CDR3 DNA follows: TGTGCCAGCAGCCTACCTCGCCGGGTTTCCACAAACACTGAAGCTTTCTTT. Filled out from reference TRBV7-9 and TRBJ1-1, the complete variable domain reads DTGVSQNPRHKITKRGQNVTFRCDPISEHNRLYWYRQTLGQGPEFLTYFQNEAQLEKSRLLSDRFSAERPKGSFSTLEIQRTEQGDSAMYLCASSLPRRVSTNTEAFFGQGTRLTVV.

The chain uses TRBV5-6 and TRBJ2-3, with a possible D match to TRBD1 (5 bases). Between the trimmed V and J ends, which lost 2 bases and 4 bases, there was a span of 11 bases. Per the germline V gene, CDR1 is SGHDT and CDR2 is YYEEEE. The CDR3 is made up of 14 amino acids. The CDR3 coding sequence is TGTGCCAGCAGCTTCGCAGGGCTGGCAGATACGCAGTATTTT. It yields the protein CASSFAGLADTQYF.

This clone was recorded once. V gene TRBV28 combines with J gene TRBJ2-7, with 10 positions matching TRBD1. Germline V lookup: CDR1 MDHEN, CDR2 SYDVKM. The V segment lost 5 bases and the J segment 4 bases; nucleotides outside the gene matches: 2. The CDR3 is made up of 13 amino acids. DNA for the CDR3: TGTGCCAGCAGTCGGGACAGGGGATACGAGCAGTACTTC. It translates to CASSRDRGYEQYF. Based on the CDR3 plus reference TRBV28 and TRBJ2-7, the full variable domain is DVKVTQSSRYLVKRTGEKVFLECVQDMDHENMFWYRQDPGLGLRLIYFSYDVKMKEKGDIPEGYSVSREKKERFSLILESASTNQTSMYLCASSRDRGYEQYFGPGTRLTVT.

This chain links TRBV6-5 with TRBJ2-5; weak D call: TRBD2 (6 bases). The CDR3 has 13 amino acids. V was trimmed by 6 bases and J by 5 bases, leaving 13 bases between them. Germline lookup yields CDR1 MNHEY and CDR2 SVGAGI. The CDR3 sequence is CASRGGGWETQYF. CDR3 sequence (DNA): TGTGCCAGCAGGGGGGGAGGCTGGGAGACCCAGTACTTC.

This chain joins TRBV27 and TRBJ2-7; TRBD2 aligns across 8 bases. Germline-derived CDR1 and CDR2 are MNHEY and SMNVEV (reference sequence). The CDR3 contains 19 residues. V shed 6 bases, J shed 6 bases, and the junction held 25 bases outside the gene matches. CDR3 coding DNA: TGTGCCAGCAGCAACCTGGGGGCACTAGCGGAACAAAAGGACTTCGAGCAGTACTTC. Translating it yields CASSNLGALAEQKDFEQYF.

The chain recombines TRBV27 with TRBJ2-7, with 7 nucleotides matching TRBD1. Trimming cost V 6 bases and J 4 bases; bases outside gene matches: 12. The germline V gene encodes CDR1 MNHEY and CDR2 SMNVEV (reference sequence). The CDR3 is 15 residues long. The CDR3 loop reads CASRLGPGTVYEQYF. In DNA form, the CDR3 reads TGTGCCAGCAGGCTCGGCCCAGGGACAGTATACGAGCAGTACTTC.

The chain uses TRBV7-9 and TRBJ1-1; the match to TRBD1 covers 10 bases. The CDR3 is 17 amino acids. The J segment lost 4 bases and the V segment lost 4 bases, leaving 12 bases of the junction unmatched. Per the germline V gene, CDR1 is SEHNR and CDR2 is FQNEAQ (reference sequence). CDR3 loop: CASSSLDLRTGGTEAFF. As DNA, the CDR3 is TGTGCCAGCAGCTCTCTCGACCTGAGGACAGGGGGCACTGAAGCTTTCTTT.

This chain links TRBV4-1 with TRBJ2-7; 9 bases are shared with TRBD2. Germline CDR1 MGHRA, CDR2 YSYEKL. There are 15 residues in the CDR3. With V trimmed by 0 bases and J by 7 bases, 7 bases remained unmatched. The DNA for the CDR3 is TGCGCCAGCAGCCAAGATCTAGCGGGGATGGGGGAGCAGTACTTC. This codes for CASSQDLAGMGEQYF.

The V and J genes are TRBV23-1 and TRBJ2-2; 8 positions match TRBD1. TRBV23-1 is an ORF; its function is uncertain. J lost 1 base, V lost 6 bases, and 10 bases had no gene match. This CDR3 comprises 17 residues. As DNA, the CDR3 is TGCGCCAGCAGGGCACCTTTCAGGGGGCGGAACACCGGGGAGCTGTTTTTT. This gives the protein CASRAPFRGRNTGELFF.

This clone was seen once. The chain uses TRBV18 and TRBJ2-1; perhaps TRBD2 as D (7 bases). CDR1 is KGHSH and CDR2 is LQKENI in the germline V gene. V lost 0 bases and J lost 6, with 15 bases in between. CDR3 length: 16 residues. The CDR3 region has the DNA TGTGCCAGCTCACCACCGAGGGGGGGTGTCGCCAATGAGCAGTTCTTC. It encodes CASSPPRGGVANEQFF.

V gene TRBV4-3 combines with J gene TRBJ2-1; 9 bases match TRBD2. V trimming: 0 bases; J trimming: 7 bases; junction bases outside the gene matches: 10. Germline CDR1 is LGHNA and CDR2 is YSLEER. This CDR3 spans 17 amino acids. CDR3 protein: CASSQEEVAGVKNEQFF. CDR3 nucleotide sequence: TGCGCCAGCAGCCAAGAAGAGGTAGCGGGAGTGAAGAATGAGCAGTTCTTC.

This chain links TRBV27 with TRBJ2-7; 8 bases fit TRBD2. Germline V gives CDR1 MNHEY, CDR2 SMNVEV (reference sequence). Germline trimming cut 7 bases from V and 3 bases from J; bases unmatched to any gene: 8. The CDR3 is 14 amino acids. CDR3 sequence reads: CASNPGGALYEQYF. CDR3 nucleotides: TGTGCCAGCAATCCGGGGGGGGCCCTCTACGAGCAGTACTTC.

This sequence joins TRBV5-1 and TRBJ2-7; TRBD1 might be the D (5 bases). The germline V and J ends were trimmed by 4 bases and 3 bases, with 29 bases remaining between them. In germline, CDR1 is SGHRS, CDR2 YFSETQ. There are 19 residues in the CDR3. The CDR3 bases are TGCGCCAGCAGCCCGACGTGGTGGTGGCAGGGCCGGTGGGGCTACGAGCAGTACTTC. Encoded protein: CASSPTWWWQGRWGYEQYF.

The rearrangement links TRBV4-2 to TRBJ2-3; TRBD2 aligns across 8 bases. There are 18 residues in the CDR3. The V gene's germline CDR1 is LGHNA and CDR2 YNFKEQ. J was trimmed by 9 bases and V by 0 bases; bases with no gene match: 17. CDR3 nucleotide sequence: TGTGCCAGCAGCCAAGATCTCGCCGCGGGAGGAGGGTGGGAGACGCAGTATTTT. Its protein is CASSQDLAAGGGWETQYF.

V and J are TRBV18 and TRBJ1-1; no clear D. CDR3 length equals 14 residues. The V gene lost 3 bases and the J gene lost 10 bases, with 18 bases spanning the gap. The germline V gene encodes CDR1 KGHSH and CDR2 LQKENI. The CDR3 DNA reads TGTGCCAGCTCACCGGGAGGTGGGCTGACCTTAGCTTTCTTT. Translated: CASSPGGGLTLAFF.